This T cell receptor (beta chain) was identified in a study of Graves' ophthalmopathy and Graves' hyperthyroidism. CDR3 regions of TCR beta were amplified from RNA transcripts. HTBI primers were used in a first-round RT-PCR, which preceded a second-round multiplex PCR. TCRdb itself ran the multiplex PCR reads through MiXCR, one entry per CDR3 protein. The table shows approximately 160,000 distinct CDR3 sequences, with approximately 40% occurring only once. Exclusion applied to patients with other autoimmune diseases, uncontrolled infections, pregnancy or lactation. This clonotype was detected ten times or more. The antigen remains unidentified. The V gene's germline CDR1 is KGHSH and CDR2 LQKENI. Trimming took off 3 bases at V and 5 bases at J, with 14 bases between the two ends. This CDR3 has 14 amino acids. Broader study findings: The authors also found most expanded thyroid clonotypes above 0.001 frequency in blood. Between ophthalmopathy and stable hyperthyroidism, a 13-signature model drew a separation with 87.88% sensitivity and approximately 77% specificity.

The genes are TRBV18 and TRBJ2-7; D gene unclear. The receptor was isolated from a man younger than 40 with Graves' ophthalmopathy. The sample was peripheral blood. The CDR3 nucleotides are TGTGCCAGCTCACCGACGACCTCAAGGGACGAGCAGTACTTC. Translated, it gives CASSPTTSRDEQYF.